This T cell receptor beta chain was profiled in a study of control samples from healthy donors and cancer patients. The germline CDR1 and CDR2 sequences are SGHTA and FQGTGA. The CDR3 spans 15 residues. The V and J ends lost 5 bases and 6 bases respectively, with 17 bases between them. The table came from immunoSEQ multiplex PCR; TCRdb's copy has only in-frame clones and leaves some out. The data contain approximately 46,000 clones, around 87% of them singletons. The specimen sequenced was PBMCs. The source of this sequence is an older woman with lung cancer. The gene calls are TRBV7-3 and TRBJ2-1; D possibly corresponds to TRBD1 (6 bases). The CDR3 sequence is CASSLGWDTLNEQFF. In DNA form, the CDR3 reads TGTGCCAGCAGCCTGGGCTGGGACACCCTCAATGAGCAGTTCTTC.